This TCR beta chain was documented in a study of T cells in localized non-small cell lung cancer. Findings and caveats of the study: Uninvolved adjacent lung showed peak T cell clonality, exceeding tumor. Heterogeneity is still possible, as just one tumor region was sequenced. Detection in adjacent lung was observed for a median 57 of the top 100 tumor clones.

As concerns this clone: As yet, its antigen is unknown.

The CDR3 has 14 residues. V lost 3 bases, J lost 4 bases, and 9 bases lay in between. Germline V gives CDR1 KGHSH, CDR2 LQKENI. The protocol was immunoSEQ multiplex PCR, while the TCRdb copy is restricted to in-frame clones and leaves out a portion. The data hold 60,000 to 75,000 clones, with 75% to 85% observed a single time. This receptor was obtained from a man between 40 and 69 years old with stage II lung adenocarcinoma. Sequences were derived from PBMCs, sampled before any cancer treatment. The chain couples TRBV18 to TRBJ2-2, with TRBD1 as a possible D gene (5 bases). CDR3 amino acids: CASSPGQSTGELFF. The DNA for the CDR3 is TGTGCCAGCTCACCGGGGCAGTCCACCGGGGAGCTGTTTTTT.